One and the same sample provided the 17 T cell receptor beta chains below, sequenced in a study of control samples from healthy donors and cancer patients. The method was immunoSEQ multiplex PCR; TCRdb's version includes in-frame clones alone and lacks a portion of them. The sample yields fewer than 200,000 clones, around 94% seen once. The sample comprised PBMCs. These TCRs come from a man aged 60-69 years with colorectal cancer.

The chain joins TRBV7-9 to TRBJ1-4, with 8 bases aligning to TRBD1. This CDR3 is built from 15 residues. Germline CDR1 is SEHNR and CDR2 is FQNEAQ (reference sequence). J was trimmed by 8 bases and V by 5 bases; bases with no gene match: 10. CDR3 protein: CASSPWTGTSEKLFF. CDR3 nucleotide sequence: TGTGCCAGCAGCCCTTGGACAGGGACTTCAGAAAAACTGTTTTTT. The full variable domain, in which reference TRBV7-9 and TRBJ1-4 provide the parts outside the CDR3, is DTGVSQNPRHKITKRGQNVTFRCDPISEHNRLYWYRQTLGQGPEFLTYFQNEAQLEKSRLLSDRFSAERPKGSFSTLEIQRTEQGDSAMYLCASSPWTGTSEKLFFGSGTQLSVL.

The chain couples TRBV6-5 to TRBJ1-2; D is unclear. The CDR3 totals 15 residues. Germline CDR1 MNHEY, CDR2 SVGAGI. With 5 bases removed from V and 4 bases from J, the gap between germline ends came to 17 bases. The CDR3 loop is CASSPSKPWGYGYTF. The DNA of the CDR3 is TGTGCCAGCAGTCCCAGTAAGCCATGGGGCTATGGCTACACCTTC.

The chain has TRBV19 and TRBJ1-1, with D possibly being TRBD1 (6 bases). This CDR3 region has 14 residues. Trimming shortened V by 6 bases and J by 0 bases, and 11 bases separated the two germline ends. Germline values: CDR1 LNHDA, CDR2 SQIVND (reference sequence). The CDR3 spells CASSSHRVNTEAFF. CDR3 coding DNA: TGTGCCAGTAGCAGCCACAGGGTGAACACTGAAGCTTTCTTT.

The chain couples TRBV20-1 to TRBJ1-5, with a possible D match to TRBD1 (5 bases). Germline CDR1 is DFQATT and CDR2 is SNEGSKA (reference sequence). Deletions cut 3 bases from V and 1 base from J, with 13 bases between. This CDR3 has 15 residues. In DNA form, the CDR3 reads TGCAGTGCTAGTCAAGGCAGGGCGAGCAATCAGCCCCAGCATTTT. Amino acids: CSASQGRASNQPQHF.

V and J are TRBV19 and TRBJ2-5; D perhaps matches TRBD1 (7 bases). Germline V gene data show CDR1 as LNHDA and CDR2 as SQIVND (reference sequence). V shed 6 bases and J shed 2 bases, with 16 bases lying between them. The CDR3 has 15 amino acids. The CDR3, as DNA: TGTGCCAGTAGACGGGGAGGACAGGTACAAGAGACCCAGTACTTC. It yields the protein CASRRGGQVQETQYF.

The chain recombines TRBV19 with TRBJ2-6; D is perhaps TRBD2 (6 bases). The CDR3 consists of 17 residues. The germline V gene encodes CDR1 LNHDA and CDR2 SQIVND (reference sequence). V lost 8 bases, J lost 1 base, and 18 bases lay in between. CDR3: CASGDFPAVSGANVLTF. The DNA for the CDR3 is TGTGCCAGTGGGGACTTCCCAGCCGTGTCTGGGGCCAACGTCCTGACTTTC. The variable domain in full, with the rest retrieved from reference TRBV19 and TRBJ2-6, is DGGITQSPKYLFRKEGQNVTLSCEQNLNHDAMYWYRQDPGQGLRLIYYSQIVNDFQKGDIAEGYSVSREKKESFPLTVTSAQKNPTAFYLCASGDFPAVSGANVLTFGAGSRLTVL.

The chain couples TRBV5-1 to TRBJ2-5, with 8 bases identical to TRBD2. CDR1 and CDR2 from the germline V gene are SGHRS and YFSETQ. V lost 1 base, J lost 5 bases, and 7 bases stayed unmatched. The length of the CDR3 is 15 residues. The CDR3 DNA follows: TGCGCCAGCAGCTTGCGGGGGGGTGTCTTGGAGACCCAGTACTTC. This sequence encodes CASSLRGGVLETQYF.

V is TRBV10-3 and J is TRBJ1-1; D is possibly TRBD1 (5 bases). CDR3 length equals 13 residues. V was shortened by 8 bases and J by 0 bases, with 10 bases between the two germline ends. Germline-derived CDR1 and CDR2 are ENHRY and SYGVKD. The CDR3 coding sequence is TGTGCCATCTCGGGGGTCCTGAACACTGAAGCTTTCTTT. Translation: CAISGVLNTEAFF.

The chain joins TRBV19 to TRBJ2-3; D may be TRBD1 (5 bases). Trimming left V 5 bases short and J 1 base short, with 13 bases between. Germline CDR1 reads LNHDA; CDR2 reads SQIVND (reference sequence). The CDR3 is 15 residues long. In nucleotides, the CDR3 is TGTGCCAGTAGTCCAGCCGACAGCCGCACAGATACGCAGTATTTT. Its protein product is CASSPADSRTDTQYF.

The rearrangement joins TRBV4-3 to TRBJ1-2, with D maybe TRBD1 (5 bases). This CDR3 has 18 amino acids. The V end lost 0 bases, the J end lost 1 base, and 18 bases lay between the germline ends. In germline, CDR1 is LGHNA, CDR2 YSLEER. The CDR3 coding sequence is TGCGCCAGCAGCCAAGAGGGTGGGGGGAGCGGGCTTAACTATGGCTACACCTTC. This gives the protein CASSQEGGGSGLNYGYTF.

The CDR3 region is CASVPGQGKTGTEAFF. The CDR3 nucleotides read TGTGCCAGCGTCCCGGGACAGGGGAAGACGGGCACTGAAGCTTTCTTT. The rearrangement uses TRBV9 and TRBJ1-1; TRBD1 matches 10 bases. Germline values: CDR1 SGDLS, CDR2 YYNGEE. CDR3 size: 16 residues. With V trimmed by 7 bases and J by 4 bases, 13 bases remained unmatched.

The chain has TRBV6-6 and TRBJ1-4, with D perhaps TRBD1 (5 bases). Germline V lookup: CDR1 MNHNY, CDR2 SVGAGI (reference sequence). V dropped 6 bases and J dropped 7 bases, with 21 bases sitting between them. The CDR3 loop spans 16 amino acids. The CDR3 nucleotides read TGTGCCAGCAGCTCACCCCGAAGGGGCGGTGGTGAAAAACTGTTTTTT. Protein: CASSSPRRGGGEKLFF.

This clone was seen a handful of times. The gene calls are TRBV28 and TRBJ1-1; D unresolved. The CDR3 has 14 residues. V lost 4 bases and J 1 base, leaving 10 bases between the germline ends. The germline V gene encodes CDR1 MDHEN and CDR2 SYDVKM. The CDR3 bases are TGTGCCAGCAGTTCCCCAGCAGCGAACACTGAAGCTTTCTTT. Its protein product is CASSSPAANTEAFF.

The chain is built from TRBV7-9 and TRBJ1-1; D is undetermined. This CDR3 spans 13 amino acids. Germline assignment: CDR1 SEHNR and CDR2 FQNEAQ (reference sequence). V lost 5 bases to trimming and J lost 7 bases, with 14 bases between them. CDR3 sequence (DNA): TGTGCCAGCAGCCTTAGGCCCACTCATGAAGCTTTCTTT. Translated, it gives CASSLRPTHEAFF.

This clone was counted a single time. The rearrangement links TRBV3-1 (or the pseudogene TRBV3-2) to TRBJ1-6; 9 bases are shared with TRBD1. J gave up 7 bases and V 6 bases, and 7 bases lay outside the gene matches. Germline values: CDR1 LGHDT, CDR2 YNNKEL (reference sequence). This CDR3 has 15 amino acids. The CDR3 region is CASRGRDRANSPLHF. CDR3 nucleotides: TGTGCCAGCAGGGGCCGGGACAGGGCCAATTCACCCCTCCACTTT.

V is TRBV3-1 (or the pseudogene TRBV3-2) and J is TRBJ1-1, with D possibly matching TRBD1 (5 bases). The CDR3 loop spans 13 amino acids. Looked up from germline, CDR1 is LGHDT and CDR2 is YNNKEL (reference sequence). V was cut by 4 bases and J by 8 bases, with 14 bases left in between. The CDR3: CASSLRGFPEAFF. The CDR3 nucleotides read TGTGCCAGCAGCCTAAGGGGTTTCCCGGAAGCTTTCTTT.

The rearrangement joins TRBV6-2 or TRBV6-3 to TRBJ2-7; TRBD1 aligns across 8 bases. Trimming took 4 bases from V and 9 from J; bases not matched to a gene: 11. This CDR3 is built from 14 residues. CDR1 and CDR2 (germline): MNHEY, SVGEGT. CDR3 sequence: CASSLWTGQGVQYF. The CDR3 DNA is TGTGCCAGCAGTTTATGGACAGGGCAGGGCGTGCAGTACTTC.